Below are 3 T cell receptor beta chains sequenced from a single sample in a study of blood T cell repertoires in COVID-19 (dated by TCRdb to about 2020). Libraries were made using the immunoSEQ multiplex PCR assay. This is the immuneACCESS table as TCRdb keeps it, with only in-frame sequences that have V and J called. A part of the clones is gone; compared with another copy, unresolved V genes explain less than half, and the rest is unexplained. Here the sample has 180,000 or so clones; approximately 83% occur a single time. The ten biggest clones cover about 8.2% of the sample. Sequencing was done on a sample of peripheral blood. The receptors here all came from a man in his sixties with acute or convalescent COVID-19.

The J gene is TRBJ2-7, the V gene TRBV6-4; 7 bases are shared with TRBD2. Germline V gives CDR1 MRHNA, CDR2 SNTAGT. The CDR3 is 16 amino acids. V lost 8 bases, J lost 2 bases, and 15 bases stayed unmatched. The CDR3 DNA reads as TGTGCCAGCTTCAGGAAGCCCTCGGGGAGGGCCTACGAGCAGTACTTC. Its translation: CASFRKPSGRAYEQYF.

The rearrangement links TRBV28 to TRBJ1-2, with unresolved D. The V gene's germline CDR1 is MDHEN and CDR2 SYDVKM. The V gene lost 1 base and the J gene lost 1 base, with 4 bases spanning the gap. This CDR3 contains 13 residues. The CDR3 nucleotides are TGTGCCAGCAGTTTATTTCTTAACTATGGCTACACCTTC. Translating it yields CASSLFLNYGYTF.

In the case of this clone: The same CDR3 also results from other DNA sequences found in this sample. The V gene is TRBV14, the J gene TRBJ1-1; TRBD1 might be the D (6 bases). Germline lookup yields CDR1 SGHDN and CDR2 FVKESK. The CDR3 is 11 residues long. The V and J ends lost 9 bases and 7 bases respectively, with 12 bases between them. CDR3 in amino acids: CASTGRGEAFF. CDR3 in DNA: TGTGCCAGTACAGGGAGAGGTGAAGCTTTCTTT.